This TCR beta chain stems from a study of long-term antiretroviral therapy in people with HIV. The CDR3 is 17 residues long. V lost 0 bases to trimming and J lost 6 bases, with 19 bases between them. The germline V gene encodes CDR1 MGHRA and CDR2 YSYEKL. Version v3.0 of the immunoSEQ assay ran at survey level. Clones were sequenced by immunoSEQ multiplex PCR, and TCRdb holds only the in-frame ones, with some missing. The sample has approximately 22,000 clones, roughly 82% seen once. This chain uses TRBV4-1 with TRBJ2-3; either TRBD1 or TRBD2 may supply D (6 bases each). Source: unsorted PBMCs, taken 0.1 years before starting antiretroviral therapy. The source is a man aged 18 to 35 with HIV. CDR3 amino acids: CASSQEIPRGRRDTQYF. CDR3 nucleotides: TGCGCCAGCAGCCAAGAGATCCCTCGGGGGCGTCGGGATACGCAGTATTTT.